The rows below give T cell receptor beta chains drawn from one sample of a study of technical replicates of blood from a few donors. The assay was immunoSEQ multiplex PCR, and TCRdb's table has in-frame clones only and misses some. Altogether about 74,000 clones are present, approximately 89% being singletons, with the ten largest covering about 0.41%. Source material: T cells isolated from PBMCs. These receptors were taken from a human donor in good health. The CDR3 runs from the conserved cysteine through the conserved F or W. A D gene is named only where the DNA matches it firmly. Size is stated for part of the rows, as once, few or many counts, or as a class when the clone is expanded.

d_call	clone_size	v_call	j_call	cdr3_nt	cdr3_aa
TRBD1	.	TRBV29-1	TRBJ2-7	TGCAGCGCCGCGGGGCGGACAGGGGCCCACGAGCAGTACTTC	CSAAGRTGAHEQYF
TRBD2	.	TRBV10-3	TRBJ2-7	TGTGCCACCCTAGCGGGAGGGCTAAGGGAGCAGTACTTC	CATLAGGLREQYF
.	.	TRBV19	TRBJ1-5	TGTGCCAGTAGTCCACGGGACATTGGCAATCAGCCCCAGCATTTT	CASSPRDIGNQPQHF
.	.	TRBV30	TRBJ2-1	TGTGCCTGGCAAGATCTAAATGAGCAGTTCTTC	CAWQDLNEQFF
.	.	TRBV5-6	TRBJ2-7	TGTGCCAGCAGCCCCTTAGCGGGACAGCCCCACGAGCAGTACTTC	CASSPLAGQPHEQYF
.	.	TRBV7-3	TRBJ2-7	TGTGCCAGCAGCTTTGACAGGTTGGCCTACGAGCAGTACTTC	CASSFDRLAYEQYF
.	few	TRBV6-1	TRBJ1-5	TGTGCCAGCAGTAGTCAGGTTGACAATCAGCCCCAGCATTTT	CASSSQVDNQPQHF
TRBD2	.	TRBV5-1	TRBJ2-2	TGCGCCAGCAGCTTGCTCAGCGGGGGTAACACCGGGGAGCTGTTTTTT	CASSLLSGGNTGELFF
.	.	TRBV27	TRBJ1-5	TGTGCCAGCAGTCTACAGTTGGGCAATCAGCCCCAGCATTTT	CASSLQLGNQPQHF
.	.	TRBV6-6	TRBJ2-1	TGTGCCAGCAGTATTATACAGGGAAATGAGCAGTTCTTC	CASSIIQGNEQFF
TRBD2	.	TRBV19	TRBJ2-1	TGTGCCAGTAGTGGACTAGCGGCCTACAATGAGCAGTTCTTC	CASSGLAAYNEQFF
TRBD2	.	TRBV7-3	TRBJ2-3	TGTGCCAGCAGCTTATCGCCTAGCGGGGTAGTAGATACGCAGTATTTT	CASSLSPSGVVDTQYF
.	.	TRBV13	TRBJ2-1	TGTGCCAGCAGCTCCCGGCAGACAGGTGCCTACAATGAGCAGTTCTTC	CASSSRQTGAYNEQFF
.	.	TRBV5-4	TRBJ1-1	TGTGCCAGCAGCCGGGGTTACGGGAAAGCGGCCACTGAAGCTTTCTTT	CASSRGYGKAATEAFF
TRBD2	.	TRBV6-5	TRBJ2-1	TGTGCCAGCAGTTACTCGAGTCTAGCGGGAGGCAATGAGCAGTTCTTC	CASSYSSLAGGNEQFF
.	.	TRBV9	TRBJ2-7	TGTGCCAGCAGCCCGAGCGGGTCGTATCCTAACGAGCAGTACTTC	CASSPSGSYPNEQYF
TRBD1	.	TRBV5-1	TRBJ2-2	TGCGCCAGCAGCTTGAACAGGGGTAATTACGTCGGGGAGCTGTTTTTT	CASSLNRGNYVGELFF
.	.	TRBV7-3	TRBJ2-5	TGTGCCAGCAGCTTAAACTCCCTCCAGACCCAGTACTTC	CASSLNSLQTQYF
TRBD1	.	TRBV10-3	TRBJ2-7	TGTGCCATCAGTATACAGGGGGCAGACTACGAGCAGTACTTC	CAISIQGADYEQYF
.	once	TRBV5-4	TRBJ2-1	TGTGCCGATACATCAGGGGACTCCTACAATGAGCAGTTCTTC	CADTSGDSYNEQFF
TRBD1	.	TRBV5-6	TRBJ1-5	TGTGCCAGCAGCTTCCACGACAGGGCCCATCAGCCCCAGCATTTT	CASSFHDRAHQPQHF
TRBD1	.	TRBV2	TRBJ2-7	TGTGCCAGCACTGACAGGGGCGACGAGCAGTACTTC	CASTDRGDEQYF
TRBD1	.	TRBV5-1	TRBJ1-2	TGCGCCAGCAGCGGGTACACAGGGGATAGTTATGGCTACACCTTC	CASSGYTGDSYGYTF
.	few	TRBV2	TRBJ1-2	TGTGCCAGCAGTGGACAGGAGTATGGCTACACCTTC	CASSGQEYGYTF
TRBD2	.	TRBV11-2	TRBJ2-2	TGTGCCAGCAGCTTTCGTGGTGGGAGGGCCACCGGGGAGCTGTTTTTT	CASSFRGGRATGELFF
.	.	TRBV19	TRBJ2-1	TGTGCCAGTAGTATAATGCGGGGCTCCTACAATGAGCAGTTCTTC	CASSIMRGSYNEQFF
TRBD1	.	TRBV11-2	TRBJ1-3	TGTGCCAGCAGCTTAGGGCCCGGGACAGGGAGAGACACCATATATTTT	CASSLGPGTGRDTIYF
.	.	TRBV4-2	TRBJ2-6	TGTGCCAGCAGAGAAGTGGGGGGCTCTGGGGCCAACGTCCTGACTTTC	CASREVGGSGANVLTF
TRBD1	few	TRBV30	TRBJ1-1	TGTGCCTGGAGTGTTCAGGGGGGGAACACTGAAGCTTTCTTT	CAWSVQGGNTEAFF
TRBD1	.	TRBV30	TRBJ2-5	TGTGCCTGGAGTGTAAAGGGGGCGCTGGAGACCCAGTACTTC	CAWSVKGALETQYF
.	.	TRBV7-9	TRBJ2-2	TGTGCCAGCATTAGGGGGACGGACACCGGGGAGCTGTTTTTT	CASIRGTDTGELFF
TRBD1	once	TRBV5-1	TRBJ2-1	TGCGCCAGCAGCTTGAAGACAGACAGGGAGTACAATGAGCAGTTCTTC	CASSLKTDREYNEQFF
.	.	TRBV6-5	TRBJ2-3	TGTGCCAGCAGTTACGCGGTACCTAGCACAGATACGCAGTATTTT	CASSYAVPSTDTQYF
.	.	TRBV28	TRBJ2-3	TGTGCCAGCAGTATGGTAGGCACAGATACGCAGTATTTT	CASSMVGTDTQYF